The source of this TCR beta chain is a study of control samples from healthy donors and cancer patients (dated by TCRdb to 2020 to 2022). Reading the germline V gene gives CDR1 MDHEN and CDR2 SYDVKM. V drops 7 bases and J drops 2 bases, leaving 11 bases in between. The CDR3, cysteine through phenylalanine, is 13 amino acids long. The sequence is cut down to CDR3 DNA, 39 bases in frame from base 1. Note on this clone: Its antigen has not been determined. Base qualities are not recorded, but no much larger clone differs from it by a single base.

Preparation of the library involved the immunoSEQ multiplex PCR assay. Held by TCRdb, this immuneACCESS table contains in-frame sequences only and omits some clones. Under half of the omission traces to an unresolved V gene where checked; the cause of the rest is unknown. In this sample the table shows about 150,000 clones, roughly 94% of which occur a single time. The top ten constitute roughly 8.4% of the sample. Specimen: blood. The receptor comes from a woman in her thirties or forties in good health. The chain is assembled from TRBV28 and TRBJ2-5, with the D gene not clear enough to name. The CDR3 has the sequence CASKGSIQETQYF. At the DNA level, the sequence is TGTGCCAGCAAGGGCAGTATACAAGAGACCCAGTACTTC.